The present T cell receptor beta chain was sequenced within a study of cytomegalovirus exposure and HLA in healthy donors (dated by TCRdb to about 2017). A note on the overall study: According to an earlier analysis of several hundred of the donors, 200 million or so T cells yielded some 110 million unique TCR beta sequences and approximately 280 Gb of sequence data. An early release covering 550 to 700 HLA-typed donors comprised approximately 300 gigabases of sequencing data and around 80 million unique TCR sequences. Of the roughly 400 genotyped donors, 81% fell in the genetic ancestry cluster associated with self-reported Caucasian donors. The study aimed to test whether cataloging public T cell receptors could reveal signatures of past pathogen exposure. The study profiled the T cell repertoires of some 610 subjects by immunosequencing and related them to cytomegalovirus serostatus. A separate validation cohort of roughly 110 different subjects was used in addition to the roughly 620-subject first cohort. To predict cytomegalovirus infection status, the study brought together high-throughput TCR immunosequencing, statistical association of individual TCRs with disease status, and machine learning. In a later analysis, previously published TCR beta repertoires from several hundred donors were re-analyzed and high-resolution HLA genotyping was added so that TCR occurrence patterns could be studied. The later analysis used no new phenotypic data to find candidate immune exposures, relying instead on TCR beta sequences and their occurrence across donors. An earlier analysis of 587 of the donors applied high-throughput TCR beta sequencing to assess whether each TCR beta V gene segment acted as functional or pseudogenic. Alongside the repertoire data, information on donor age, sex, ethnicity and CMV serostatus was compiled. A later genetic analysis took genome-wide SNP genotypes for about 55% of the 666 donors and used that subset as a discovery cohort. Every repertoire in the discovery cohort had been generated on one and the same sequencing platform. Class I and class II HLA loci were covered by the typing at four-digit resolution. The number of typed donors differed by locus: about 629-630 for A, B, C, DRB1 and DQB1; approximately 540 for DQA1; approximately 600 for DPA1; and roughly 450 for DPB1. About five DR-DQ haplotypes were treated as single units for association and clustering because of strong linkage in the cohort. On average, over 200,000 unique TCR beta nucleotide sequences were sequenced per donor among 398 genotyped donors of the cohort, with roughly 18% of those sequences being non-productive.

The library came from the immunoSEQ multiplex PCR assay. For the multiplex PCR, a mixture combining 60 forward primers for TCR Vbeta segments and 13 reverse primers for TCR Jbeta segments was used. The CDR3 region of rearranged TCR beta genes was amplified from genomic DNA with a multiplex PCR assay. The amplified TCR beta libraries were sequenced on the Illumina HiSeq System as 87-base-pair reads. From the authors' description of their analysis: A later analysis counted about 82 million unique TCR beta chains across the 600 to 850 repertoires, and around 9.9 million of these chains were shared by at least two donors. Raw reads were error-corrected and collapsed into unique sequences with a nearest-neighbor algorithm that merged closely related sequences to remove PCR and sequencing errors. CDR3 sequences were aligned to IMGT reference sequences to assign V, D and J gene segments. Each retained sequence needed at least a six-nucleotide match to both a V gene segment and a J gene segment. A rearrangement counted as productive if the CDR3 had no stop codons and remained in frame with V and J, and every other rearrangement counted as non-productive. CDR3 was defined by IMGT convention, running from the second conserved V-encoded cysteine to the conserved J-encoded phenylalanine. Sequences without an unambiguous match to a single V gene segment were excluded from the earlier analysis of a few hundred of the donors. In an earlier analysis of 587 of the donors, a V segment was called functional when productive rearrangements were above 56.7%, and segregating when the standard deviation between donors exceeded 5%. A statistical classification framework was built to diagnose cytomegalovirus status from the catalog of TCR beta chain sequences. V and J gene assignment, in a later analysis, came from comparing TCR nucleotide sequences with IMGT/GENE-DB human TR gene sequences. A later analysis assigned CDR3 sequences and most-parsimonious VDJ recombination scenarios with the TCRdist pipeline. In a later analysis, each TCR beta chain was defined by its CDR3 amino acid sequence together with its V-gene family, and reads without a unique V-gene family were excluded. To address suspected cross-contamination and a sequencing artifact, a later analysis removed over 500 highly shared, low-generation-probability nucleotide sequences. A later analysis calculated a clonal expansion index for each public chain from normalized within-repertoire ranks of inferred template counts. Generation probabilities in a later analysis came from a VDJ recombination model fitted to out-of-frame rearrangements, and those results were checked against IGoR. In a later analysis, hypergeometric tests were used to score TCR-TCR, TCR-HLA and TCR-CMV co-occurrence, with a repertoire-size bias correction applied to TCR pairs. A later analysis estimated false discovery rates by permuting HLA or CMV assignments 20 times. In a later analysis, co-occurring TCRs were grouped using DBSCAN, with TCRdist sequence similarity added in when clustering inside HLA-allele-positive subsets. Repertoires with fewer than 30,000 or more than 120,000 public chains, plus five repertoires with anomalous nucleotide sharing, were excluded from co-occurrence clustering. This immuneACCESS table, as held by TCRdb, lists in-frame sequences with V and J called but not all clones. Of the missing ones, under half trace to an unresolved V gene in checked studies; the others have no known cause. The DNA was the basis for D and trimming; V, J and clone size are from that table. This sample lists 150,000 or so clones; roughly 79% were detected once. The ten largest clones add up to 0.98% of the sample.

In regard to this clone: Which antigen it targets is not known. No base quality information exists; no much larger clone differs at one position.

The cohort comprised fewer than 700 healthy bone marrow donors. All cohort members were sampled while nominally healthy, although unrecorded immune exposures were likely present. The donor tested CMV seropositive, placing the donor among the 290 or so seropositive members of the cohort. A peripheral blood sample was collected from each donor, and TCR beta sequencing was performed on peripheral blood mononuclear cells. The Qiagen DNeasy Blood Extraction Kit was used to extract genomic DNA from the blood cell samples. General conclusions and limits of the study: In a later analysis, several top co-occurrence clusters were reported to appear linked to parvovirus B19, influenza, CMV and Epstein-Barr virus. Because HLA typing was unavailable for some donors at each locus, only the typed subset was used in association tests. Compared with the approximately 600-donor mean, donors in an Asian-associated ancestry cluster had fewer N-insertions in productive TCRs, according to a later genetic analysis. Compared with equally common non-associated chains, HLA-associated TCR beta chains in a later analysis were more clonally expanded and had lower generation probabilities. The study gave a list of some 150 TCR beta chains associated with cytomegalovirus. The classifier was reported to diagnose cytomegalovirus status with high specificity and sensitivity in both the original and validation cohorts. CMV serostatus was the only immune exposure information available for the cohort. Most TCR sequences were seen in very few donors, while some public TCRs were found in many individuals. Only TCR beta chains were sequenced in this cohort, and the absence of alpha or paired-chain data limited detectable features. Assigning TCR associations to individual alleles was difficult when HLA alleles, especially DR and DQ, strongly co-occurred. Because counts were too low, roughly 18 rarely observed V segments, including chromosome 9 orphons, were left out of the earlier analysis of several hundred of the donors. A later analysis found that TCR association rates varied across HLA loci, with DRB1 alleles showing the most associated TCRs and HLA-C alleles the fewest. A further reported finding was that TCR beta sequences accurately predicted the HLA-A and HLA-B alleles for most subjects in the first cohort. A cluster of highly shared sequence variants was judged likely to be a technical artifact of the sequencing pipeline. According to the authors, the approach could potentially be generalized to other disease states and immunological phenotypes. The 87-base-pair reads could not distinguish some IMGT-functional V segments, including TRBV6-2 and TRBV6-3, so those segments were excluded. In a later analysis, 16,951 TCR beta sequences were associated with specific HLA alleles at a false discovery rate of 0.05. Presence/absence analyses assumed roughly uniform sequencing depth across donors, an assumption that may not hold. According to a later analysis, most CMV-associated TCR beta chains appeared to be HLA-restricted, and the HLA associations seemed to be driven largely by CMV exposure. Correlated functional status among segregating V segments might reflect linkage disequilibrium, but an unknown experimental factor could not be ruled out. In vitro tests confirmed that a few of the cytomegalovirus-associated TCR beta chains recognize cytomegalovirus antigens. An earlier analysis of several hundred of the donors showed that most TCR beta V segments appeared in productive rearrangements either about 87% or about 30% of the time, which broadly matched IMGT annotations. A later genetic analysis associated a missense DCLRE1C variant with V-gene and J-gene trimming of TCR beta chains, and an independent cohort replicated the association.

At the junction V is shortened by 6 bases and J by 2 bases, with 13 bases in between. Based on the germline V gene, the CDR1 and CDR2 sequences are SGHTA and FQGNSA. Including cysteine and phenylalanine, the CDR3 has 15 amino acids. Only CDR3 DNA remains: 45 bases, in frame from the first base. This receptor was taken from a woman aged 50 to 65 in good health and CMV-seropositive. The V and J genes are TRBV7-2 and TRBJ2-2; a tentative D match to TRBD2 spans 6 bases. The sample consisted of PBMCs. CDR3 reads: CASRRDSTNTGELFF. The sequence in DNA is TGTGCCAGCAGACGGGACTCAACTAACACCGGGGAGCTGTTTTTT.